Listed below are T cell receptor beta chains from one sample, sequenced in a study of shared clonotypes between healthy human individuals. Sequencing used immunoSEQ multiplex PCR; TCRdb keeps in-frame clones, though not all of them. The data show approximately 2,000,000 clones, around 90% seen once. The sample was naive CD4+ T cells from PBMCs. The source is a young man in good health. Some clones in this sample may be carry-over from other donors' samples. Both conserved end residues are part of each CDR3. Each record gives: CDR3 DNA, CDR3 protein, D gene, clone size, V gene, J gene. A D gene is named only where the DNA matches it firmly. Size is omitted from some rows. Given values are once, few, many or a class for expanded clones.

TGTGCCAGCAGCTTAGCTCGGACTAGCGGGACCACAGATACGCAGTATTTT	CASSLARTSGTTDTQYF	TRBD2	.	TRBV7-2	TRBJ2-3
TGTGCCAGCAGTTACTCTGGCACCGGGGAGCTGTTTTTT	CASSYSGTGELFF	.	.	TRBV6-5	TRBJ2-2
TGCGCCAGCCATTCTGGCGGGAGCTCCTACGAGCAGTACTTC	CASHSGGSSYEQYF	TRBD2	.	TRBV10-2	TRBJ2-7
TGTGCCAGCAGCTTCGTAGCGGGAGCGTCCGGGGAGCTGTTTTTT	CASSFVAGASGELFF	TRBD2	.	TRBV7-2	TRBJ2-2
TGCGCCAGCAGCTGGGGGAGAAGTGGAAACACTGAAGCTTTCTTT	CASSWGRSGNTEAFF	.	.	TRBV5-1	TRBJ1-1
TGTGCCAGCAGTTACAGGGGAAACACCATATATTTT	CASSYRGNTIYF	.	.	TRBV28	TRBJ1-3
TGTGCCAGCCGAGATGGACAGGTCGGAAATGAAAAACTGTTTTTT	CASRDGQVGNEKLFF	TRBD1	.	TRBV28	TRBJ1-4
TGTGCCAGCAGCGAGGGACTAGCGGGGGCGGGCTACGAGCAGTACTTC	CASSEGLAGAGYEQYF	TRBD2	.	TRBV9	TRBJ2-7
TGTGCCACCTCGAGGCCCGGGACTAGCGGGACGAATGAGCAGTTCTTC	CATSRPGTSGTNEQFF	TRBD2	.	TRBV19	TRBJ2-1
TGCGCCAGCAGCCCCCGGGGCAGCGGGAGCTACGAGCAGTACTTC	CASSPRGSGSYEQYF	TRBD2	.	TRBV5-1	TRBJ2-7
TGTGCCAGCAGCTCTTCGGGGGATGGCATTCAGTACTTC	CASSSSGDGIQYF	.	.	TRBV7-9	TRBJ2-4
TGTGCCACCAGCAGACTCCTCACGTACACTGAAGCTTTCTTT	CATSRLLTYTEAFF	.	once	TRBV15	TRBJ1-1
TGTGCCAGCAGCGCCACCGCGGGGGAGCAGTACTTC	CASSATAGEQYF	.	.	TRBV9	TRBJ2-7
TGCAGTGCTAGACCAGGGGACGAGCAGTACTTC	CSARPGDEQYF	.	.	TRBV20-1	TRBJ2-7
TGTGCCAGCAGGTTCCTAGCGTCTAGCACAGATACGCAGTATTTT	CASRFLASSTDTQYF	.	.	TRBV5-6	TRBJ2-3
TGTGCCAGCAGCTTATTGGGGACGGAGAACACTGAAGCTTTCTTT	CASSLLGTENTEAFF	.	few	TRBV7-3	TRBJ1-1
TGTGCCAGCAGTGGTAGTCTCCAGGTTCCCTACGAGCAGTACTTC	CASSGSLQVPYEQYF	.	once	TRBV2	TRBJ2-7
TGCGCCAGCAGCAGCGCCGGGGGGTCTGGGTATGGCTACACCTTC	CASSSAGGSGYGYTF	.	.	TRBV5-1	TRBJ1-2
TGTGCCAGCAGACTCGGGACAGGGTACTATGGCTACACCTTC	CASRLGTGYYGYTF	TRBD1	.	TRBV6-6	TRBJ1-2
TGCGCCAGCAGCGCCCCTACGATGGGGGATGTGAACACTGAAGCTTTCTTT	CASSAPTMGDVNTEAFF	.	.	TRBV5-1	TRBJ1-1
TGTGCCAGCAGCTCCGACAGGGCGGGTACCGGGGAGCTGTTTTTT	CASSSDRAGTGELFF	TRBD1	.	TRBV7-3	TRBJ2-2
TGTGCCAGCAGCTTAAGAGGGTACACCGGGGAGCTGTTTTTT	CASSLRGYTGELFF	.	once	TRBV7-3	TRBJ2-2
TGTGCCAGTACGGGTAGCGGGAGGGTTCCTGGGGCCAACGTCCTGACTTTC	CASTGSGRVPGANVLTF	TRBD2	.	TRBV19	TRBJ2-6
TGTGCCAGCACGGCGGGGCCCACCCAACAGTATTTT	CASTAGPTQQYF	.	.	TRBV28	TRBJ2-3
TGTGCCTGTAGAAGCGGACAGGGAAATTTTGATACGCAGTATTTT	CACRSGQGNFDTQYF	TRBD1	.	TRBV30	TRBJ2-3
TGTGCCAGCAGCTTAGGGACAGGGATCTATGAGCAGTTCTTC	CASSLGTGIYEQFF	TRBD1	.	TRBV7-2	TRBJ2-1
TGTGCCAGCAGAACATGGCGGGAGGGCCGTGGGTCCTACAATGAGCAGTTCTTC	CASRTWREGRGSYNEQFF	TRBD2	.	TRBV11-2	TRBJ2-1